This is a list of T cell receptor beta chains from one sample in a study of blood T cell repertoires in COVID-19. TCRdb's table, derived via immunoSEQ multiplex PCR, lists solely in-frame clones and lacks some. This sample yields hundreds of thousands of clones, of which 65% to 90% are seen a single time; about 9.3% belongs to the top ten. The sequenced sample consisted of PBMCs or T cells enriched from blood (not recorded which). Source of these receptors: a woman in her forties or fifties with acute COVID-19. The CDR3 runs from the conserved cysteine through the conserved F or W. The D gene is left open where the match is weak. Not every row has a clone size; where given, it reads once, few, many or a size class.

TRBD1	TRBJ2-3	18	TRBV4-3	.	TGCGCCAGCAGCCAAAAAACCGGGACAGGGGGCGTCACAGATACGCAGTATTTT	CASSQKTGTGGVTDTQYF
.	TRBJ1-4	10	TRBV30	once	TGTGCCTGGGGGCGCGAAAAACTGTTTTTT	CAWGREKLFF
.	TRBJ1-2	14	TRBV5-4	few	TGTGCCAGCAGCTTGGGTAGGGGGACCGCGGGCTACACCTTC	CASSLGRGTAGYTF
TRBD1	TRBJ1-6	15	TRBV2	.	TGTGCCAGCAGCGGTACAGGGGGTGGCAATTCACCCCTCCACTTT	CASSGTGGGNSPLHF
TRBD1	TRBJ1-1	15	TRBV2	once	TGTGCCAGCAGTGCGCTGGGACAGATGAACACTGAAGCTTTCTTT	CASSALGQMNTEAFF
.	TRBJ2-7	12	TRBV12-3/TRBV12-4	.	TGTGCCAGCAGCAGGGGTGGCTACGAGCAGTACTTC	CASSRGGYEQYF
.	TRBJ1-2	13	TRBV12-3/TRBV12-4	.	TGTGCCAGCAGTTTGACAGCTAACTATGGCTACACCTTC	CASSLTANYGYTF
.	TRBJ1-1	12	TRBV28	.	TGTGCCAGCAGCTTTGGGACGGGGGGGGCTTTCTTT	CASSFGTGGAFF
.	TRBJ1-4	13	TRBV5-6	once	TGTGCCAGCAGCTTGCGGGCTAATGAAAAACTGTTTTTT	CASSLRANEKLFF
TRBD1	TRBJ1-4	16	TRBV5-1	.	TGCGCCAGCAGCTTAAGACAGGGATCAACTAATGAAAAACTGTTTTTT	CASSLRQGSTNEKLFF
.	TRBJ1-4	14	TRBV19	.	TGTGCCAGTAGTAGAAGACAGGTTGCTGAAAAACTGTTTTTT	CASSRRQVAEKLFF
.	TRBJ1-4	15	TRBV19	.	TGTGCCAGTAGTCCCCTCGACTGGGCTAATGAAAAACTGTTTTTT	CASSPLDWANEKLFF
TRBD2	TRBJ2-1	15	TRBV5-6	.	TGTGCCAGCAGCTCGGTAAGCGGGGTGAACAATGAGCAGTTCTTC	CASSSVSGVNNEQFF
.	TRBJ2-4	15	TRBV2	once	TGTGCCAGCAGTGAAGGAGAGCTAGCCAAAAACATTCAGTACTTC	CASSEGELAKNIQYF
.	TRBJ2-7	13	TRBV30	.	TGTGCCTGGAGGGCCAGGTCGACGTACGAGCAGTACTTC	CAWRARSTYEQYF
.	TRBJ2-1	16	TRBV3-1/TRBV3-2	.	TGTGCCAGCAGCCAAGATTCAGGCGGGGTTGGAGATGAGCAGTTCTTC	CASSQDSGGVGDEQFF
.	TRBJ2-7	15	TRBV10-3	.	TGTGCCATCAGTGACCTAACTAGCACCCCCTACGAGCAGTACTTC	CAISDLTSTPYEQYF
TRBD1	TRBJ1-2	18	TRBV7-2	.	TGTGCCAGCAGCCCCAGGCCGGGACAGACTCAGCTAGGGTATGGCTACACCTTC	CASSPRPGQTQLGYGYTF
.	TRBJ1-2	15	TRBV7-8	once	TGTGCCAGCAGCTCCAGTCCCGGACATAACTATGGCTACACCTTC	CASSSSPGHNYGYTF
.	TRBJ1-1	13	TRBV29-1	.	TGCAGCGCCGGACAGTCCATGAACACTGAAGCTTTCTTT	CSAGQSMNTEAFF
.	TRBJ2-7	12	TRBV6-5	.	TGTGCCAGCTCCAGGGTCTCCTACGAGCAGTACTTC	CASSRVSYEQYF
.	TRBJ1-1	13	TRBV11-3	.	TGTGCCAGCAGCTTAGGGGCAGGTGGTGAGGCTTTCTTT	CASSLGAGGEAFF
.	TRBJ2-3	12	TRBV29-1	.	TGCAGCGTTGGTACACCCACAGATACGCAGTATTTT	CSVGTPTDTQYF
.	TRBJ1-6	11	TRBV28	.	TGTGCCAGCAGTTCTGACAGAGCCCCCCACTTT	CASSSDRAPHF
TRBD1	TRBJ2-2	16	TRBV2	few	TGTGCCAGCACGACGGACAGGAGCGCAGCCACCGGGGAGCTGTTTTTT	CASTTDRSAATGELFF
TRBD1	TRBJ1-5	16	TRBV7-8	.	TGTGCCAGCAGCTTCTACAGGGGGTATAGCAATCAGCCCCAGCATTTT	CASSFYRGYSNQPQHF
TRBD1	TRBJ1-5	15	TRBV18	.	TGTGCCAGCTCACCAGAACAGGGGGGCAATCAGCCCCAGCATTTT	CASSPEQGGNQPQHF
.	TRBJ1-6	12	TRBV3-1/TRBV3-2	once	TGTGCCAGCAGTCGACTTAATTCACCCCTCCACTTT	CASSRLNSPLHF
.	TRBJ1-6	11	TRBV6-5	few	TGTGCCAGCGGGGGGGGTTCACCCCTCCACTTT	CASGGGSPLHF
.	TRBJ1-2	14	TRBV30	.	TGTGCCTGGAGTGTTTTGCCGGACTCTGAGGGCTACACCTTC	CAWSVLPDSEGYTF
TRBD2	TRBJ2-7	13	TRBV27	.	TGTGCCAGCAGTTTTGAGCGGGGTTACGAGCAGTACTTC	CASSFERGYEQYF
TRBD2	TRBJ2-1	16	TRBV4-3	.	TGCGCCAGCAGCCAAGATGCTAGCGGGGGGTACAATGAGCAGTTCTTC	CASSQDASGGYNEQFF
.	TRBJ1-3	13	TRBV30	.	TGTGCCTGGAGTCCTCAGGGTAGAAACACCATATATTTT	CAWSPQGRNTIYF
.	TRBJ2-5	16	TRBV11-1	.	TGTGCCAGCAGCTTAGCCTTAAACGGGGACCAAGAGACCCAGTACTTC	CASSLALNGDQETQYF
.	TRBJ2-2	16	TRBV10-3	.	TGTGCCATCAGAAATGCCGTACAGGGAAGGACCGGGGAGCTGTTTTTT	CAIRNAVQGRTGELFF
TRBD2	TRBJ2-3	19	TRBV27	.	TGTGCCAGCAGTTTCTTCAGGACTAGCGGGGGAGCTATCACAGATACGCAGTATTTT	CASSFFRTSGGAITDTQYF
.	TRBJ1-6	14	TRBV5-8	.	TGTGCCAGCAGCCGGACGGGGTTAGGCTCACCCCTCCACTTT	CASSRTGLGSPLHF
TRBD1	TRBJ2-1	15	TRBV19	.	TGTGCCAGTAGCCTACAGGGGGCAGGGCACAATGAGCAGTTCTTC	CASSLQGAGHNEQFF
.	TRBJ1-1	15	TRBV7-8	.	TGTGCCAGCAGCTTATACCCAACAGGGTTCACTGAAGCTTTCTTT	CASSLYPTGFTEAFF
TRBD1	TRBJ1-5	15	TRBV5-6	.	TGTGCCAGCAGCTTGGGTGACAGGGTGAATCAGCCCCAGCATTTT	CASSLGDRVNQPQHF
TRBD1	TRBJ1-2	14	TRBV7-8	.	TGTGCCAGCAGCTTAGAAGGGACAGACTATGGCTACACCTTC	CASSLEGTDYGYTF